These T cell receptor beta chains were read from a single sample in a study of blood T cells in healthy people across ages. TCRdb called the 5' RACE reads again in MiXCR, with one record for every CDR3 protein. This table has 500,000 to 550,000 distinct CDR3 sequences, about 24% appearing once. The sample was also reused in another study, on T cells of mothers and their children.

The sample consisted of blood. These receptors all come from a boy younger than 18 in good health. CDR3s include the opening cysteine and the closing phenylalanine or tryptophan. The D gene is left open where the match is weak. Rows may omit the clone size; those that give it use once, few, many or a size class.

d_call	j_call	v_call	clone_size	cdr3_aa	cdr3_nt
NA	TRBJ1-5	TRBV7-9	few	CASSSADYSNQPQHF	TGTGCCAGCAGCTCCGCGGATTATAGCAATCAGCCCCAGCATTTT
NA	TRBJ1-4	TRBV27	few	CASSLKGHQNGKLFF	TGTGCCAGCAGTTTAAAGGGACATCAAAATGGAAAACTGTTTTTT
NA	TRBJ2-1	TRBV4-2	few	CASSTDLASQFF	TGTGCCAGCAGCACCGACTTGGCCTCGCAGTTCTTC
NA	TRBJ1-1	TRBV20-1	NA	CSVKRVTSRAEAFF	TGCAGTGTAAAGAGGGTTACTTCAAGGGCTGAAGCTTTCTTT
NA	TRBJ2-7	TRBV28	NA	CATKTQGPYEQYF	TGTGCCACCAAGACACAGGGTCCCTACGAGCAGTACTTC
NA	TRBJ2-3	TRBV5-1	few	CASSLGGPMQYF	TGCGCCAGCAGCTTGGGGGGGCCCATGCAGTATTTT
TRBD2	TRBJ2-3	TRBV4-1	NA	CASSPGLAELDTQYF	TGCGCCAGCAGCCCTGGACTAGCGGAGCTAGATACGCAGTATTTT
NA	TRBJ2-7	TRBV4-1	NA	CASSQEEGASSYEQYF	TGCGCCAGCAGCCAAGAGGAGGGAGCGAGCTCCTACGAGCAGTACTTC
TRBD2	TRBJ2-1	TRBV24-1	few	CATSDPGTSGGNEQFF	TGTGCCACCAGTGACCCCGGGACTAGCGGGGGGAATGAGCAGTTCTTC
NA	TRBJ2-1	TRBV27	few	CASSSPPLVLSYNEQFF	TGTGCCAGCAGTAGTCCTCCACTAGTTCTCTCCTACAATGAGCAGTTCTTC
NA	TRBJ2-7	TRBV12-3/TRBV12-4	NA	CASSFKGRGEQYF	TGTGCCAGCAGTTTCAAGGGGCGCGGCGAGCAGTACTTC
NA	TRBJ2-1	TRBV5-1	few	CASSLGGVSYNEQFF	TGCGCCAGCAGCTTAGGGGGAGTATCCTACAATGAGCAGTTCTTC
TRBD2	TRBJ2-5	TRBV19	NA	CASSILAGTETQYF	TGTGCCAGTAGTATTCTAGCGGGAACAGAGACCCAGTACTTC
TRBD2	TRBJ2-1	TRBV20-1	NA	CTGSGMEGYNEQFF	TGCACGGGTAGCGGGATGGAAGGGTACAATGAGCAGTTCTTC
TRBD2	TRBJ2-1	TRBV5-1	few	CASSLGTSGANEQFF	TGCGCCAGCAGCCTAGGGACTAGCGGGGCAAATGAGCAGTTCTTC
NA	TRBJ1-1	TRBV6-2/TRBV6-3	few	CASSSQGFNTEAFF	TGTGCCAGCAGTAGTCAGGGTTTTAACACTGAAGCTTTCTTT